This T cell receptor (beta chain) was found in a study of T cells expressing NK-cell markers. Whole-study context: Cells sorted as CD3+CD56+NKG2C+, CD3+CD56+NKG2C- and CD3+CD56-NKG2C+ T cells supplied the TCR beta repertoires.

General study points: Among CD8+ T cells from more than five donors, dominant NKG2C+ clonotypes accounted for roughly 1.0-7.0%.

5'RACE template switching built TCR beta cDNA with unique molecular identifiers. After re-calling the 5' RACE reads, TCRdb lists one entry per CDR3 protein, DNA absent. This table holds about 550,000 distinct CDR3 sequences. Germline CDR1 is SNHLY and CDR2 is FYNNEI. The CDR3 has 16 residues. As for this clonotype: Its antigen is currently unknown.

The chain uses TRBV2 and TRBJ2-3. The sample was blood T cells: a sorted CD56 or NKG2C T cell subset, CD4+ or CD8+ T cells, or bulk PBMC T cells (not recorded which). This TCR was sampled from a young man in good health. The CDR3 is CASNGKRELSTDTQYF.